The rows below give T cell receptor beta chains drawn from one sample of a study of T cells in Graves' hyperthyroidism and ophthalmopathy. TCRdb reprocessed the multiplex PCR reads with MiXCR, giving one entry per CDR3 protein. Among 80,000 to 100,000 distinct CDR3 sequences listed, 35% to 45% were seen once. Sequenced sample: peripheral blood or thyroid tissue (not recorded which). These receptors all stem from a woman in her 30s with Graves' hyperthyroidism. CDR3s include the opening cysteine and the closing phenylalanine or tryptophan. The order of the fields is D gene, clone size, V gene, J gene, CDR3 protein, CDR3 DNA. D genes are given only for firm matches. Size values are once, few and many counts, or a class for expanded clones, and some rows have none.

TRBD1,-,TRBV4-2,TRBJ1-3,CASSHVTGGGMNTIYF,TGTGCCAGCAGCCATGTGACAGGGGGGGGCATGAACACCATATATTTT
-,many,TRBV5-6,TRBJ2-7,CASSLRTWREYF,TGTGCCAGCAGCTTGAGGACCTGGCGGGAGTACTTC
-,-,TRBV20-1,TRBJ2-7,CSAAEGTAPYEQYF,TGCAGTGCTGCGGAGGGGACAGCCCCCTACGAGCAGTACTTC
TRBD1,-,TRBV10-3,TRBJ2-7,CAISGLRTGIYEQYF,TGTGCCATCAGTGGTCTACGGACAGGGATCTACGAGCAGTACTTC
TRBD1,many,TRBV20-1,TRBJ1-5,CSAPRGTGYSNQPQHF,TGCAGTGCTCCCCGGGGGACAGGTTATAGCAATCAGCCCCAGCATTTT
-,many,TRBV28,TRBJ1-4,CASSPQGNNEKLFF,TGTGCCAGCAGTCCACAGGGTAATAATGAAAAACTGTTTTTT
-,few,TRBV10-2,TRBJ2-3,CASRGRASDTQYF,TGCGCTAGCAGGGGGAGGGCCTCAGATACGCAGTATTTT
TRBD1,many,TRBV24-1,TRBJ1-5,CATSETGAPGPQHF,TGTGCCACCAGTGAAACAGGGGCCCCCGGGCCCCAGCATTTT
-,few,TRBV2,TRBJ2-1,CASSRPEGGGYNEQFF,TGTGCCAGCAGCCGCCCGGAGGGGGGTGGCTACAATGAGCAGTTCTTC
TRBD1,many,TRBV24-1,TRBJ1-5,CATSAIGTGHQPQHF,TGTGCCACCAGTGCTATAGGGACAGGGCATCAGCCCCAGCATTTT
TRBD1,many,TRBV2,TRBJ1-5,CASKGTGRQPQHF,TGTGCCAGCAAAGGGACAGGGAGACAGCCCCAGCATTTT
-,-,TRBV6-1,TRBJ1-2,CASIGGGYTF,TGTGCCAGCATAGGGGGAGGCTACACCTTC
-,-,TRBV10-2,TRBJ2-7,CASSDSLGNYYEQYF,TGCGCCAGCAGTGATTCGTTGGGGAACTACTACGAGCAGTACTTC
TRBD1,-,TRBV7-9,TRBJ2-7,CASSLPGQGGYEQYF,TGTGCCAGCAGCTTACCGGGACAGGGGGGTTACGAGCAGTACTTC
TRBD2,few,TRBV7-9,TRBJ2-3,CASSIAGTRDTQYF,TGTGCCAGCAGCATAGCCGGGACTAGAGATACGCAGTATTTT
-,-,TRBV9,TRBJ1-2,CASSAVAHIHGYTF,TGTGCCAGCAGCGCAGTAGCCCACATCCATGGCTACACCTTC
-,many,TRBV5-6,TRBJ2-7,CASSWESYEQYF,TGTGCCAGCAGCTGGGAGTCCTACGAGCAGTACTTC
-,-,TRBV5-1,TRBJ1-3,CASSPRTDGNTIYF,TGCGCCAGCAGCCCTCGGACAGACGGAAACACCATATATTTT
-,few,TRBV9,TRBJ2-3,CASSLGARSTDTQYF,TGTGCCAGCAGTTTAGGGGCTCGGAGCACAGATACGCAGTATTTT
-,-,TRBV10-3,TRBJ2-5,CAISGQAGRGHQETQHF,TGTGCCATCAGTGGTCAGGCAGGGAGGGGACACCAAGAGACCCAGCACTTC
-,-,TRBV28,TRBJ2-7,CASSGLRWEQYF,TGTGCCAGCAGTGGACTCCGCTGGGAGCAGTACTTC
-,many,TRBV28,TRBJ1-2,CASSPGTDYGYTF,TGTGCCAGCAGTCCTGGGACCGACTATGGCTACACCTTC
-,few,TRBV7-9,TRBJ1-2,CASSLAREGYTF,TGTGCCAGCAGCTTAGCGAGGGAAGGCTACACCTTC
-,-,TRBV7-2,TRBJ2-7,CASSLASEYEQYF,TGTGCCAGCAGCTTGGCCTCGGAGTACGAGCAGTACTTC
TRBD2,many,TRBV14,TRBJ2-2,CASSQDRWREAGGELFF,TGTGCCAGCAGCCAAGATCGGTGGCGGGAGGCAGGCGGGGAGCTGTTTTTT
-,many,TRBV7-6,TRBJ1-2,CASSPIRQYYGYTF,TGTGCCAGCAGTCCGATCAGACAGTACTATGGCTACACCTTC
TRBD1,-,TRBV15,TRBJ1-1,CATRWTGGDTEAFF,TGTGCCACCAGATGGACAGGGGGGGACACTGAAGCTTTCTTT
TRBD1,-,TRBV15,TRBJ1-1,CATRGTGQTEAFF,TGTGCCACCCGCGGGACAGGGCAAACTGAAGCTTTCTTT
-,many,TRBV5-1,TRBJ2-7,CASSDHYEQYF,TGCGCCAGCAGCGACCACTACGAGCAGTACTTC
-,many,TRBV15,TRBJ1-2,CATNPGETDSTNYGYTF,TGTGCCACCAACCCCGGGGAGACGGATTCGACTAACTATGGCTACACCTTC
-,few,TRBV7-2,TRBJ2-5,CASSPYTGETQYF,TGTGCCAGCAGCCCTTACACCGGGGAGACCCAGTACTTC
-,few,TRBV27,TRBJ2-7,CATGTSVLYYEQYF,TGTGCCACCGGTACCTCCGTCCTATACTACGAGCAGTACTTC
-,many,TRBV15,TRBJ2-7,CATSRDLPDYEQYF,TGTGCCACCAGCAGGGACCTACCGGACTACGAGCAGTACTTC
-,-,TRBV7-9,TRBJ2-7,CASSQGVPRSCEQYF,TGTGCCAGCAGCCAAGGAGTCCCCCGCTCCTGCGAGCAGTACTTC
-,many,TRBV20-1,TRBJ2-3,CSASRLTSTDTQYF,TGCAGTGCTAGTAGGCTAACTAGCACAGATACGCAGTATTTT
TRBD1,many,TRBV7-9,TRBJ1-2,CASSPRQGLNGYTF,TGTGCCAGCAGCCCCCGACAGGGGCTGAATGGCTACACCTTC
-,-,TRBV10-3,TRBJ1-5,CASGDRYQETQHF,TGTGCCAGCGGCGACAGGTACCAAGAGACCCAGCATTTT
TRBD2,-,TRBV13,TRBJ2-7,CASSRRGLAGGPYEQYF,TGTGCCAGCAGCCGCCGAGGACTAGCGGGAGGGCCGTACGAGCAGTACTTC
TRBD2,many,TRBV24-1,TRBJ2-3,CATSDNAGGVTDTQYF,TGTGCCACCAGTGATAATGCGGGAGGGGTCACAGATACGCAGTATTTT
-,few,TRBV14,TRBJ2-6,CASRPSVLSF,TGTGCCAGCAGGCCCTCCGTCCTGAGTTTC
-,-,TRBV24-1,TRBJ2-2,CATRGTFTGELFF,TGTGCCACCAGGGGGACATTCACCGGGGAGCTGTTTTTT
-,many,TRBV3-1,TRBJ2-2,CASSHREAGELFF,TGTGCCAGCAGCCACAGGGAAGCCGGGGAGCTGTTTTTT
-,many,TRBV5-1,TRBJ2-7,CASSLRGLEQYF,TGCGCCAGCAGCTTGAGGGGTTTGGAGCAGTACTTC
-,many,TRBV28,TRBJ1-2,CASSYLGYGYTF,TGTGCCAGCAGTTACTTGGGCTATGGCTACACCTTC
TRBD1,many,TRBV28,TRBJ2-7,CASTPQGVYYEQYF,TGTGCCAGCACCCCCCAGGGGGTCTACTACGAGCAGTACTTC
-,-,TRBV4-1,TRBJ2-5,CASAFEEHRKTQYF,TGCGCCAGCGCCTTCGAGGAGCACAGGAAGACCCAGTACTTC
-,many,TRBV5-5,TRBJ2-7,CASSLAWGEQYF,TGTGCCAGCAGCTTGGCCTGGGGGGAGCAGTACTTC
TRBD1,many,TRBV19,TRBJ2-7,CASSMGTGVHEQYF,TGTGCCAGTAGTATGGGGACAGGGGTCCACGAGCAGTACTTC
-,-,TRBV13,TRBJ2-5,CASSRAGGEAFLETQYF,TGTGCCAGCAGTCGGGCCGGAGGTGAAGCTTTTTTGGAGACCCAGTACTTC